Below, one TCR beta chain is given with its context. CDR1 and CDR2 from the germline V gene are MDHEN and SYDVKM. The V gene lost 11 bases and the J gene lost 0 bases, with 10 bases spanning the gap. This CDR3 is built from 12 residues. The record originates from a study of blood T cells in healthy people across ages. Next came a second PCR, run for about 6 to 11 cycles, which used a sample-barcoded 5' primer along with a J-beta primer mix. A single record per CDR3 protein comes from TCRdb applying MiXCR to the 5' RACE reads. The sample contains 1.5 million to 2 million distinct CDR3 sequences, about two fifths of which appear only once. Per sample, extraction of total RNA gave at least 5.5 micrograms in every case.

This clonotype originated in a human donor in good health. V and J are TRBV28 and TRBJ2-5; D possibly matches TRBD1 or TRBD2 (5 bases each). Sequencing was carried out using blood. The CDR3, as DNA: TGTGCCGGGGGACCTAACCAAGAGACCCAGTACTTC. This encodes CAGGPNQETQYF.